This TCR beta chain was observed in a study of neoadjuvant anti-PD-1 for oral cavity cancer. Study information: Patients mostly received three to four biweekly nivolumab doses at 3 mg/kg before surgery. Patients without progression received a fourth nivolumab dose around day 43, then surgical resection on days 50-56.

Patients had HPV-negative, locally advanced oral cavity squamous cell carcinoma. No culture or expansion preceded analysis of these blood cells. Libraries were prepared by immunoSEQ multiplex PCR; TCRdb keeps only in-frame clonotypes and omits some of them. The sample comprises around 13,000 clones, about 65% of which are singletons, and about 2% rests with the top ten. This CDR3 spans 15 amino acids. V dropped 4 bases and J dropped 4; count of bases not matched to a gene: 6. Germline V CDR1 and CDR2: SGHRS, YFSETQ. This clone occurred once. The input for sequencing was PBMCs, taken before nivolumab (anti-PD-1) treatment. The receptor was isolated from a person aged 40-85 years with oral cavity squamous cell carcinoma. The chain has TRBV5-1 and TRBJ2-3, with TRBD1 matching 10 bases. The CDR3 region is CASSPLGTGADTQYF. CDR3 DNA: TGCGCCAGCAGCCCCCTAGGGACAGGGGCAGATACGCAGTATTTT. Full variable domain (rest looked up from reference TRBV5-1 and TRBJ2-3): KAGVTQTPRYLIKTRGQQVTLSCSPISGHRSVSWYQQTPGQGLQFLFEYFSETQRNKGNFPGRFSGRQFSNSRSEMNVSTLELGDSALYLCASSPLGTGADTQYFGPGTRLTVL.